This T cell receptor (beta chain) came from a study of early T cells in non-severe SARS-CoV-2 infection (dated by TCRdb to the early 2020s). Concerning the study at large: Because TCR sequencing was done on bulk RNA from unsorted whole blood, the alpha and beta chains could not be paired. Results the study describes overall, beyond this receptor: VDJdb matching was skewed toward anti-spike CD8 responses and likely underestimated virus-specific expansions by missing private and CD4 specificities.

CDR1 is given as KGHSH and CDR2 as LQKENI, both from the germline V gene. Trimming leaves V shorter by 2 bases and J shorter by 0 bases, with the junction holding 6 bases beyond the gene matches. From its cysteine to its phenylalanine, the CDR3 spans 17 amino acids. Only the CDR3 portion is preserved as DNA: 51 bases, with reading frame beginning at the first base. This clonotype was observed at least ten times. The clone's antigen remains unknown. Base qualities are not at hand, and no much larger clone is one base apart. The study was a case-control design nested within a healthcare worker cohort in London, UK, with weekly nasopharyngeal swab PCR tests and blood sampling. Between 23 and 31 March 2020, the week of the UK lockdown, healthcare workers were enrolled and then followed up weekly for as long as 16 weeks. Receptor amplification or capture employed 5' RACE. Instrument used: NextSeq 500. The TCR library protocol attached unique molecular identifiers to individual cDNA molecules to correct for sequencing error and PCR bias. Sequencing covered both TCR alpha and beta chains, and within each sample the abundances of alpha and beta sequences were tightly co-correlated. In the source study's methods: Decombinator V4 was used to annotate TCR sequences for V gene, J gene and CDR3. Expanded TCRs were defined as changing significantly between any two time points under a Poisson model with p below 0.0001. TCR abundances were normalised to the total number of TCRs sequenced in each sample and reported as counts per million. TRAV1-2 paired with TRAJ12, TRAJ20 or TRAJ33 defined MAIT TCRs, while TRAV10 paired with TRAJ18 defined iNKT TCRs. VDJdb, accessed 1 November 2021, was searched for CMV, EBV and SARS-CoV-2 annotated TCRs, excluding TCRs annotated for multiple antigens. TCRdb reworked the public reads: Q25 trimming with fastp, MiXCR clone assembly, productive beta chains retained. When rows share a CDR3 protein, they turn into one entry using the most common DNA and genes. TCRdb, not the authors, supplied the V and J calls. This sample lists about 25,000 distinct CDR3 sequences; about 4% were detected once. Around a tenth of the sample is taken by the ten largest.

The V and J genes are TRBV18 and TRBJ2-2, with 7 bases matching TRBD2. What was sequenced was whole blood. The TCR comes from an adult who was a healthcare worker with PCR-confirmed SARS-CoV-2 infection or an uninfected control (not recorded which). Here the CDR3 is given as CASSPLGGNANTGELFF. The bases read TGTGCCAGCTCACCATTGGGAGGGAACGCGAACACCGGGGAGCTGTTTTTT.